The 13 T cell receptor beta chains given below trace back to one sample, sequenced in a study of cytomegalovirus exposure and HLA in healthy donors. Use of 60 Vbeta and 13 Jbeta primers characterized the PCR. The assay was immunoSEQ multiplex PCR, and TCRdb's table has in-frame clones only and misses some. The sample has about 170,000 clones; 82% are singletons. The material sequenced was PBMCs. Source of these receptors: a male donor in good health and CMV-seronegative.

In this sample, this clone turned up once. The CDR3 DNA reads TGTGCCAGCGTAAACAGATACATGAACACTGAAGCTTTCTTT. This gives the protein CASVNRYMNTEAFF. The chain uses TRBV6-5 and TRBJ1-1; D is undetermined. Deletions cut 8 bases from V and 0 bases from J, with 13 bases between. This CDR3 has 14 residues. Germline values: CDR1 MNHEY, CDR2 SVGAGI.

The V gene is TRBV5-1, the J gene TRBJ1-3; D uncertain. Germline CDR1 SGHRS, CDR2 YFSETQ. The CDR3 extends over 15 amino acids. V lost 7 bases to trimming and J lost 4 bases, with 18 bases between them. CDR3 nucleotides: TGCGCCAGCGCCGGGGAGAGCCTTTCCGGAAACACCATATATTTT. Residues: CASAGESLSGNTIYF. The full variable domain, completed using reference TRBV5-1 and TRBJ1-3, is KAGVTQTPRYLIKTRGQQVTLSCSPISGHRSVSWYQQTPGQGLQFLFEYFSETQRNKGNFPGRFSGRQFSNSRSEMNVSTLELGDSALYLCASAGESLSGNTIYFGEGSWLTVV.

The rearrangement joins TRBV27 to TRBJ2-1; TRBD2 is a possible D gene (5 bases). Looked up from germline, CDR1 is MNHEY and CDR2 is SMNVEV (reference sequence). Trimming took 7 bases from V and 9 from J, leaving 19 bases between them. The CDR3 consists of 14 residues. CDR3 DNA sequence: TGTGCCAGCACCTTGGGCCTAGCCCTCGGTGAGCAGTTCTTC. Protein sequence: CASTLGLALGEQFF.

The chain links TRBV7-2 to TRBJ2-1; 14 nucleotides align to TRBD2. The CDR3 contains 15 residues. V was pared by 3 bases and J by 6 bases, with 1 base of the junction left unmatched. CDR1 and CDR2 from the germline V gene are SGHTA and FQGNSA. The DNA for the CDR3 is TGTGCCAGCAGCTTCGGGACTAGCGGGAGCAATGAGCAGTTCTTC. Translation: CASSFGTSGSNEQFF.

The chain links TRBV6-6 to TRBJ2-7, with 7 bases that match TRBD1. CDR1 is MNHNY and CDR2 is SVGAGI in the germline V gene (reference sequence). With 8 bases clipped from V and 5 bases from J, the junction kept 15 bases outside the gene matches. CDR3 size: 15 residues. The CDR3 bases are TGTGCCAGCGTTCTCCAGACAGGGACATTCCACGAGCAGTACTTC. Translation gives CASVLQTGTFHEQYF.

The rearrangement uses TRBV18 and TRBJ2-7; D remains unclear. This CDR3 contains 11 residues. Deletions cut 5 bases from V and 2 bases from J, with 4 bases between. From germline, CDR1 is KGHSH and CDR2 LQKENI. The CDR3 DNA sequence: TGTGCCAGCTCATCAACCTACGAGCAGTACTTC. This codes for CASSSTYEQYF.

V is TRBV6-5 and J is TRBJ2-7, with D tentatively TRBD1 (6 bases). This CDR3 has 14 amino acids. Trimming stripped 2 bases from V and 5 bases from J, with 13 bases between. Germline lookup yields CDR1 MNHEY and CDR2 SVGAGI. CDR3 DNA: TGTGCCAGCAGTTACGGGGGCTCCCCTCACGAGCAGTACTTC. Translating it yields CASSYGGSPHEQYF.

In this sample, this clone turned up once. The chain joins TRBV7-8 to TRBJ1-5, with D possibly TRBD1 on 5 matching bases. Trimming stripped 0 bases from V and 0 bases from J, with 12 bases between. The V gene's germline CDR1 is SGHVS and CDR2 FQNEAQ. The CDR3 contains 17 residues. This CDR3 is CASSLAQGLYSNQPQHF. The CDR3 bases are TGTGCCAGCAGCTTAGCCCAGGGCCTGTATAGCAATCAGCCCCAGCATTTT.

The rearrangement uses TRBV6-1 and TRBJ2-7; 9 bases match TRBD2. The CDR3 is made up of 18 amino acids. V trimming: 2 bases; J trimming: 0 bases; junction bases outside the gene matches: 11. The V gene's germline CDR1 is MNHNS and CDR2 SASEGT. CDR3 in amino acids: CASSEYFQAGGLSYEQYF. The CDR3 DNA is TGTGCCAGCAGTGAATACTTCCAAGCGGGGGGCCTCTCCTACGAGCAGTACTTC.

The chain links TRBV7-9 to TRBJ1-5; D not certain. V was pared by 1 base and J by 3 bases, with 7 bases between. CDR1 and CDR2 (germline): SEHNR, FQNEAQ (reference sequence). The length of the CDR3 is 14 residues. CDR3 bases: TGTGCCAGCAGCTTAGAACAGAACAATCAGCCCCAGCATTTT. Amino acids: CASSLEQNNQPQHF. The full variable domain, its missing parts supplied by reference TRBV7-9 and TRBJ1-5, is DTGVSQNPRHKITKRGQNVTFRCDPISEHNRLYWYRQTLGQGPEFLTYFQNEAQLEKSRLLSDRFSAERPKGSFSTLEIQRTEQGDSAMYLCASSLEQNNQPQHFGDGTRLSIL.

The CDR3 loop is CASNGISGLGTDTQYF. The CDR3 DNA follows: TGTGCCAGCAACGGAATTAGCGGGTTGGGGACAGATACGCAGTATTTT. This sequence joins TRBV4-2 and TRBJ2-3; 7 bases agree with TRBD2. Losses at the gene ends were 7 bases for V and 3 bases for J; bases not matched to a gene: 13. The CDR3 totals 16 residues. Germline V CDR1 and CDR2: LGHNA, YNFKEQ.

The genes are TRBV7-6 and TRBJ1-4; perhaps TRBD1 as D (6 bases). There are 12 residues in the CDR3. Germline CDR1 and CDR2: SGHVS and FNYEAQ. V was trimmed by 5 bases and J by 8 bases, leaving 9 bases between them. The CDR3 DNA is TGTGCCAGCAGCCGGACAGCCGAAAAACTGTTTTTT. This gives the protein CASSRTAEKLFF.

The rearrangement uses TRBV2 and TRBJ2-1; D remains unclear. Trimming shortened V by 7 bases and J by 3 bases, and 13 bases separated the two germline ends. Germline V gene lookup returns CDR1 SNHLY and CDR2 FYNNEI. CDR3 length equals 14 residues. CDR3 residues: CASTLGASYNEQFF. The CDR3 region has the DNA TGTGCCAGCACCCTCGGTGCTAGCTACAATGAGCAGTTCTTC.